This is a list of T cell receptor beta chains from one sample in a study of CD8 T cells in ankylosing spondylitis. TCRdb ran MiXCR on the 5' RACE reads and lists one entry per CDR3 protein. The data hold about 440,000 distinct CDR3 sequences, with under 20% observed a single time. Sequences were obtained from blood, either unsorted or a sorted T cell fraction (not recorded which). All receptors come from a male donor with ankylosing spondylitis. Both conserved end residues are part of each CDR3.

v_call	cdr3_length	j_call	cdr3_aa
TRBV6-1	13	TRBJ2-1	CASSESRSREQFF
TRBV29-1	13	TRBJ2-6	CSADIYGANVLTF
TRBV6-1	15	TRBJ1-1	CASRKLGTGNTEAFF
TRBV4-1	17	TRBJ1-2	CASSQTGGTGVLGGYTF
TRBV12-3/TRBV12-4	16	TRBJ2-1	CASSQQGPPWGNEQFF
TRBV15	12	TRBJ2-7	CATSPLIGEQYF
TRBV10-3	15	TRBJ2-1	CAISGAQGSYNEQFF
TRBV29-1	14	TRBJ1-5	CSVGPTGKGQPQHF
TRBV12-3/TRBV12-4	13	TRBJ2-7	CASSQDRHYEQYF
TRBV20-1	13	TRBJ2-1	CSARVADYNEQFF
TRBV20-1	14	TRBJ1-5	CSVLGPRRDQPQHF
TRBV20-1	12	TRBJ1-1	CSAREGVTEAFF
TRBV20-1	13	TRBJ2-5	CSAPRSGGETQYF
TRBV6-5	16	TRBJ1-5	CASSYTGTGSNQPQHF
TRBV20-1	14	TRBJ1-1	CSARPADSGLEAFF
TRBV12-3/TRBV12-4	15	TRBJ1-6	CASSEAGHINSPLHF
TRBV5-1	16	TRBJ2-7	CASSRGTGGAEGEQYF
TRBV6-5	16	TRBJ2-7	CASSLGGGGLTYEQYF
TRBV12-3/TRBV12-4	13	TRBJ1-2	CASHRGSNYGYTF
TRBV30	14	TRBJ2-5	CAWSIRGRGETQYF
TRBV5-1	18	TRBJ2-1	CASSWPGEGAVRYNEQFF
TRBV18	15	TRBJ2-4	CASSKDVTAKNIQYF
TRBV7-9	14	TRBJ2-5	CASNRGVPEETQYF